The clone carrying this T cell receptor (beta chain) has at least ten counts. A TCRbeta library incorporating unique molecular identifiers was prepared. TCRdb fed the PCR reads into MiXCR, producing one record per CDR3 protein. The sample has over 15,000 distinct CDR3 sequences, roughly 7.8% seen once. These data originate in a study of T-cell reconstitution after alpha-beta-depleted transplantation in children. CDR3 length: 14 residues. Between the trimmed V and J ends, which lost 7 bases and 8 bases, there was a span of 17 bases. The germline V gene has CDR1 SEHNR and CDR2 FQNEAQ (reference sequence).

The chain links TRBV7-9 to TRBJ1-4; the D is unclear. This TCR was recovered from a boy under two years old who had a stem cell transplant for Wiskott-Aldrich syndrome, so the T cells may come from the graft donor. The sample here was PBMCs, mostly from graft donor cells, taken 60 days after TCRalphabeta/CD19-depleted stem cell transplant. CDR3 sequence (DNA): TGTGCCAGCATCTCCCCGGAGGAGGGCGAAAAACTGTTTTTT. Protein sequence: CASISPEEGEKLFF. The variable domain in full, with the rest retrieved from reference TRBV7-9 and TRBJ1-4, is DTGVSQNPRHKITKRGQNVTFRCDPISEHNRLYWYRQTLGQGPEFLTYFQNEAQLEKSRLLSDRFSAERPKGSFSTLEIQRTEQGDSAMYLCASISPEEGEKLFFGSGTQLSVL.